A selection of T cell receptor beta chains follows, all from one sample in a study of blood T cell repertoires in COVID-19. Method: immunoSEQ multiplex PCR; TCRdb's copy keeps in-frame clones and lacks some. The data show roughly 150,000 clones, approximately 86% seen once. Specimen: peripheral blood. The receptor source for this set is a woman at least 80 years old with COVID-19, enrolled during active disease. Both conserved end residues are part of each CDR3. D genes are given only for firm matches. Rows may omit the clone size; those that give it use once, few, many or a size class.

d_call j_call v_call clone_size cdr3_aa cdr3_nt
TRBD1 TRBJ2-2 TRBV5-1 . CASSPGQVGTGELFF TGCGCCAGCAGCCCCGGACAGGTTGGCACCGGGGAGCTGTTTTTT
TRBD1 TRBJ2-7 TRBV5-1 . CASSVRQGYSYEQYF TGCGCCAGCAGCGTAAGACAGGGGTACTCCTACGAGCAGTACTTC
TRBD1 TRBJ2-7 TRBV19 few CASDRVVASQRVEQYF TGTGCCAGCGACAGGGTCGTGGCTAGTCAGCGAGTGGAGCAGTACTTC
TRBD1 TRBJ1-1 TRBV6-5 . CASSYSWTGGHQEAFF TGTGCCAGCAGTTACTCTTGGACAGGGGGGCACCAGGAAGCTTTCTTT
TRBD1 TRBJ1-5 TRBV10-1 . CASSAQDREGRSNQPQHF TGCGCCAGCAGTGCCCAGGACAGGGAGGGTCGGAGCAATCAGCCCCAGCATTTT
TRBD1 TRBJ1-4 TRBV27 . CASSLGDRNEKLFF TGTGCCAGCAGTTTAGGGGACAGGAATGAAAAACTGTTTTTT
TRBD1 TRBJ1-4 TRBV5-1 . CASSGQGGPREKLFF TGCGCCAGCAGTGGACAGGGTGGCCCAAGGGAAAAACTGTTTTTT
TRBD2 TRBJ2-1 TRBV7-3 . CASSATSGNNEQFF TGTGCCAGCAGCGCCACTAGCGGGAACAATGAGCAGTTCTTC
. TRBJ2-3 TRBV4-1 few CASSPPGTDTQYF TGCGCCAGCAGCCCCCCGGGCACAGATACGCAGTATTTT
. TRBJ2-7 TRBV21-1 . CASSKEGETEGYEQYF TGTGCCAGCAGCAAAGAAGGCGAAACTGAGGGCTACGAGCAGTACTTC
. TRBJ2-7 TRBV11-3 many CASSPRYEQYF TGTGCCAGCAGCCCGAGGTACGAGCAGTACTTC
TRBD2 TRBJ2-1 TRBV7-3 . CASSSTSGYNEQFF TGTGCCAGCAGCTCGACTAGCGGGTACAATGAGCAGTTCTTC
TRBD2 TRBJ2-1 TRBV6-1 once CASSEGHGLADYNEQFF TGTGCCAGCAGTGAGGGTCACGGACTAGCAGATTACAATGAGCAGTTCTTC
. TRBJ2-3 TRBV28 once CASSLIGQGRTDTQYF TGTGCCAGCAGTTTAATCGGCCAGGGGCGGACAGATACGCAGTATTTT
TRBD1 TRBJ1-5 TRBV5-6 . CASSSTGGQPQHF TGTGCCAGCAGCTCGACAGGGGGCCAGCCCCAGCATTTT
TRBD1 TRBJ1-1 TRBV28 few CASRSTGRAFF TGTGCCAGCAGGTCGACAGGGCGAGCTTTCTTT
. TRBJ1-5 TRBV19 . CASSIGQSYQPQHF TGTGCCAGTAGTATAGGACAGAGCTATCAGCCCCAGCATTTT
TRBD2 TRBJ2-1 TRBV7-2 . CASSLGLAGYYNEQFF TGTGCCAGCAGCTTAGGGCTAGCGGGATACTACAATGAGCAGTTCTTC
. TRBJ2-6 TRBV30 . CAWSAPVGSGANVLTF TGTGCCTGGAGTGCCCCGGTCGGGTCTGGGGCCAACGTCCTGACTTTC
TRBD1 TRBJ2-2 TRBV7-9 . CASSTAGTGDTGELFF TGTGCCAGCAGCACCGCCGGGACAGGGGACACCGGGGAGCTGTTTTTT
. TRBJ1-2 TRBV4-3 . CASSQEKLGSYGYTF TGCGCCAGCAGCCAAGAGAAGTTGGGGAGTTATGGCTACACCTTC
TRBD1 TRBJ1-1 TRBV2 . CATTQGMNTEAFF TGTGCAACCACACAGGGGATGAACACTGAAGCTTTCTTT
. TRBJ2-7 TRBV5-8 . CASSLDAGASGGEQYF TGTGCCAGCAGCTTGGACGCGGGGGCCTCTGGAGGCGAGCAGTACTTC
. TRBJ2-7 TRBV19 few CASSIAHGSSYEQYF TGTGCCAGTAGTATAGCTCACGGGAGCTCCTACGAGCAGTACTTC
. TRBJ1-2 TRBV29-1 . CSASKGNYGYTF TGCAGCGCAAGTAAGGGGAACTATGGCTACACCTTC
. TRBJ1-5 TRBV9 . CASSQGGAGNQPQHF TGTGCCAGCTCCCAGGGTGGGGCGGGCAATCAGCCCCAGCATTTT
. TRBJ1-2 TRBV6-4 . CASRRRADLAGGYTF TGTGCCAGCAGGAGGAGGGCCGATCTAGCTGGGGGCTACACCTTC
. TRBJ2-3 TRBV9 few CASSVDLDYTDTQYF TGTGCCAGCAGCGTAGACCTGGACTACACAGATACGCAGTATTTT
. TRBJ1-3 TRBV28 once CASSPPGARVFGNTIYF TGTGCCAGCAGTCCGCCGGGAGCCAGGGTATTTGGAAACACCATATATTTT
TRBD1 TRBJ1-1 TRBV10-3 . CAIRRGQAVGETEAFF TGTGCCATCAGGAGAGGACAGGCCGTCGGGGAGACTGAAGCTTTCTTT
. TRBJ1-5 TRBV5-6 . CASSLKFSLEPQHF TGTGCCAGCAGCTTGAAGTTTAGCCTGGAGCCCCAGCATTTT
. TRBJ1-5 TRBV27 . CASSPFNQPQHF TGTGCCAGCAGTCCATTTAATCAGCCCCAGCATTTT
. TRBJ1-2 TRBV5-4 once CASSLYSSNYGYTF TGTGCCAGCAGCTTGTACAGTTCTAACTATGGCTACACCTTC
. TRBJ2-3 TRBV28 . CASSLFGGGTTSTDTQYF TGTGCCAGCAGTTTATTCGGCGGTGGGACAACTAGCACAGATACGCAGTATTTT
. TRBJ1-2 TRBV6-1 . CASSEREANYGYTF TGTGCCAGCAGTGAGAGAGAAGCTAACTATGGCTACACCTTC
TRBD1 TRBJ2-7 TRBV5-6 . CASSLTGGLTYEQYF TGTGCCAGCAGCTTGACAGGGGGGCTTACCTACGAGCAGTACTTC
. TRBJ2-7 TRBV27 once CASRSIAVGLLYEQYF TGTGCCAGCAGGTCTATAGCTGTGGGGCTTCTTTACGAGCAGTACTTC
TRBD2 TRBJ2-3 TRBV19 . CASTLGASGSLPYTDTQYF TGTGCCAGTACCCTGGGGGCTAGCGGGAGCCTACCGTACACAGATACGCAGTATTTT
. TRBJ1-4 TRBV5-6 . CASSAMGAGNEKLFF TGTGCCAGCAGTGCCATGGGCGCGGGGAATGAAAAACTGTTTTTT
TRBD1 TRBJ1-6 TRBV15 few CATSRDQGQGISPNSPLHF TGTGCCACCAGCAGAGATCAAGGACAGGGGATCTCCCCTAATTCACCCCTCCACTTT